The 14 T cell receptor beta chains in this list originate from one sample, sequenced in a study of Tregs in tolerant kidney transplant recipients. Related graft donors supplied nonmyeloablative bone marrow transplants, and mixed chimerism was transient. Only in-frame clones appear in the TCRdb table, and some are missing; sequencing was by immunoSEQ multiplex PCR. The sample contains about 64,000 clones, around 87% of which appear only once. The sample was CD4+ T cells from blood (PBMCs), taken 6 months after the transplant. All receptors derive from a human patient who received a combined kidney and bone marrow transplant. Some T cells could come from the graft donor.

This clone was detected only a few times. The chain is built from TRBV18 and TRBJ2-7; no clear D gene. Germline lookup yields CDR1 KGHSH and CDR2 LQKENI. V lost 3 bases and J lost 0, with 3 bases in between. This CDR3 spans 12 amino acids. The CDR3 loop reads CASSPSSYEQYF. The CDR3 DNA sequence: TGTGCCAGCTCACCGAGCTCCTACGAGCAGTACTTC.

This clone was seen only a few times. The CDR3 DNA reads TGCGCCAGCAGGGAGAATACAGGGTCCAATGAAAAACTGTTTTTT. Its protein product is CASRENTGSNEKLFF. This chain joins TRBV5-1 and TRBJ1-4, with a possible D match to TRBD1 (6 bases). The CDR3 runs 15 residues. V was trimmed by 5 bases and J by 5 bases, leaving 16 bases between them. Per germline, CDR1 SGHRS and CDR2 YFSETQ.

V gene TRBV29-1 combines with J gene TRBJ2-3, with 11 bases aligning to TRBD1. The CDR3 is 14 amino acids. V gave up 6 bases and J gave up 5 bases; unmatched junction bases: 7. Germline values: CDR1 SQVTM, CDR2 ANQGSEA. The CDR3 protein is CSVGDRGKRDTQYF. The CDR3 nucleotides read TGCAGCGTCGGGGACAGGGGGAAAAGAGATACGCAGTATTTT.

V gene TRBV9 combines with J gene TRBJ2-3; TRBD2 matches 13 bases. The CDR3 extends over 18 amino acids. V lost 3 bases to trimming and J lost 6 bases; unmatched junction nucleotides: 13. CDR1 and CDR2 from the germline V gene are SGDLS and YYNGEE. CDR3 residues: CASSGTSGGALLEDTQYF. In DNA, the CDR3 is TGTGCCAGCAGCGGGACTAGCGGGGGAGCCTTATTGGAGGATACGCAGTATTTT.

This clone appeared once. V and J are TRBV4-1 and TRBJ2-5, with 10 nucleotides matching TRBD2. CDR1 is MGHRA, CDR2 YSYEKL, per germline. The CDR3 loop spans 13 amino acids. The V gene end was trimmed by 9 bases and the J gene end by 3 bases; junction bases not matched to a gene: 4. CDR3 amino acids: CASRTSGEETQYF. Here the CDR3 DNA reads TGCGCCAGTAGGACTAGCGGCGAAGAGACCCAGTACTTC.

This chain uses TRBV11-2 with TRBJ2-2, with D perhaps matching TRBD1 (6 bases). Germline values: CDR1 SGHAT, CDR2 FQNNGV. The CDR3 is made up of 15 amino acids. With 11 bases removed from V and 3 bases from J, the gap between germline ends came to 19 bases. CDR3 in amino acids: CAHRRGGTDTGELFF. The CDR3 bases are TGTGCCCATAGAAGAGGGGGAACGGACACCGGGGAGCTGTTTTTT.

The chain joins TRBV10-3 to TRBJ1-4, with a tentative D call TRBD1 (6 bases). CDR3 length equals 13 residues. V dropped 7 bases and J dropped 5 bases, with 11 bases sitting between them. Germline V CDR1 and CDR2: ENHRY, SYGVKD. The CDR3 region is CAITKDRNEKLFF. CDR3 nucleotides: TGTGCCATCACAAAAGACAGGAATGAAAAACTGTTTTTT.

The CDR3 DNA reads as TGTGCCAGCAGCAAAGCGTCATTCCTAGCCGCCTACGAGCAGTACTTC. This translates into CASSKASFLAAYEQYF. The V call is TRBV21-1, the J call TRBJ2-7; the table's D call TRBD2 went unverified against the DNA. TRBV21-1 is given as a pseudogene. CDR3 length equals 16 residues.

The chain recombines TRBV7-8 with TRBJ1-2; 8 positions agree with TRBD1. This CDR3 is 16 amino acids long. Looked up from germline, CDR1 is SGHVS and CDR2 is FQNEAQ. Losses at the gene ends were 2 bases for V and 7 bases for J; bases not matched to a gene: 12. The DNA for the CDR3 is TGTGCCAGCAGCTTAAACTCCGGCAGGGGGCGCGGTGGCTACACCTTC. This sequence encodes CASSLNSGRGRGGYTF.

The rearrangement links TRBV10-3 to TRBJ2-3, with 9 bases identical to TRBD2. Trimming at V came to 6 bases and at J to 3 bases, leaving 4 bases not matched to a gene. Germline V gene lookup returns CDR1 ENHRY and CDR2 SYGVKD. This CDR3 region has 14 residues. The CDR3 sequence: CAISLAGVTDTQYF. The CDR3 DNA is TGTGCCATCAGCTTAGCGGGAGTGACAGATACGCAGTATTTT.

This clone was recorded only once. The gene calls are TRBV14 and TRBJ1-6; 8 bases map to TRBD1. V gave up 4 bases and J gave up 8 bases; unmatched junction bases: 10. The length of the CDR3 is 16 residues. Germline lookup yields CDR1 SGHDN and CDR2 FVKESK. The DNA for the CDR3 is TGTGCCAGCAGCCTTATAGACAGGGGTGGCTATTCACCCCTCCACTTT. Translating it yields CASSLIDRGGYSPLHF. Based on the CDR3 plus reference TRBV14 and TRBJ1-6, the full variable domain is EAGVTQFPSHSVIEKGQTVTLRCDPISGHDNLYWYRRVMGKEIKFLLHFVKESKQDESGMPNNRFLAERTGGTYSTLKVQPAELEDSGVYFCASSLIDRGGYSPLHFGNGTRLTVT.

The V gene is TRBV5-8, the J gene TRBJ2-2; D not certain. This CDR3 spans 14 amino acids. V lost 1 base and J 4 bases, leaving 8 bases between the germline ends. Germline loops: CDR1 SGHTS, CDR2 YDEGEE. CDR3 sequence: CASSLHRVTGELFF. The CDR3 DNA follows: TGTGCCAGCAGCTTGCACCGGGTCACCGGGGAGCTGTTTTTT.

CDR3 region: CAWSNRADGPQHF. DNA for the CDR3: TGTGCCTGGAGTAACCGCGCGGATGGCCCCCAGCATTTT. This sequence joins TRBV30 and TRBJ1-5; no firm D call. Looked up from germline, CDR1 is GTSNPN and CDR2 is SVGIG (reference sequence). CDR3 length equals 13 residues. Between the trimmed V and J ends, which lost 2 bases and 10 bases, there was a span of 15 bases.

The gene calls are TRBV10-3 and TRBJ2-1, with 7 bases fitting TRBD2. The V segment lost 4 bases and the J segment 9 bases; nucleotides outside the gene matches: 15. The CDR3 has 16 amino acids. Germline V CDR1 and CDR2: ENHRY, SYGVKD. The CDR3 here is CAISGVDAGGGIEQFF. CDR3 sequence (DNA): TGTGCCATCAGTGGAGTGGATGCGGGCGGGGGAATTGAGCAGTTCTTC.